The 5 T cell receptor beta chains given below trace back to one sample, sequenced in a study of OX40 agonist ivuxolimab in advanced cancers. The repertoire was sequenced with immunoSEQ multiplex PCR; TCRdb's copy has only in-frame clones and lacks some. Seen here are under 13,000 clones, 60% to 85% observed once, and the top ten hold more than 15%. The source material was CD4+ or CD8+ T cells sorted from blood, sampled in a trial of the OX40 agonist ivuxolimab. The receptors were sampled from an adult with an advanced solid tumor such as melanoma, head and neck, liver or kidney cancer.

This clone was recorded a few times. V and J are TRBV2 and TRBJ1-6; 9 nucleotides agree with TRBD1. There are 13 residues in the CDR3. The germline V gene encodes CDR1 SNHLY and CDR2 FYNNEI. Trimming cost V 9 bases and J 7 bases; bases outside gene matches: 4. The CDR3 DNA reads as TGTGCCAGTTGGGACAGGGTGAATTCACCCCTCCACTTT. Its translation: CASWDRVNSPLHF.

CDR3 loop: CASSLGSSTDTQYF. The CDR3, as DNA: TGTGCCAGCAGCTTAGGGTCCAGCACAGATACGCAGTATTTT. The V call is TRBV11-2, the J call TRBJ2-3; D uncertain. Trimming removed 1 base at V and 0 bases at J, with 5 bases between. Germline assignment: CDR1 SGHAT and CDR2 FQNNGV. The CDR3 is 14 residues long.

The gene calls are TRBV6-5 and TRBJ2-7; TRBD1 matches at 8 bases. The germline V gene has CDR1 MNHEY and CDR2 SVGAGI. V lost 7 bases, J lost 4 bases, and 6 bases stayed unmatched. There are 13 residues in the CDR3. CDR3 loop: CASKTGGIYEQYF. The CDR3 DNA reads TGTGCCAGCAAAACAGGGGGAATTTACGAGCAGTACTTC.

The chain recombines TRBV7-9 with TRBJ2-7; TRBD2 might be the D (6 bases). Germline assignment: CDR1 SEHNR and CDR2 FQNEAQ (reference sequence). Trimming removed 4 bases at V and 0 bases at J, with 13 bases between. The CDR3 is 15 residues long. The CDR3 sequence is CASSSGLFLSYEQYF. As DNA, the CDR3 is TGTGCCAGCAGCTCAGGACTATTTCTCTCCTACGAGCAGTACTTC.

The chain recombines TRBV11-2 with TRBJ2-7; 10 bases are shared with TRBD1. CDR1 is SGHAT and CDR2 is FQNNGV in the germline V gene. There are 15 residues in the CDR3. V shed 4 bases, J shed 2 bases, and the junction held 5 bases outside the gene matches. As DNA, the CDR3 is TGTGCCAGCAGCTCCGGGACAGGGGCGACCTACGAGCAGTACTTC. This gives the protein CASSSGTGATYEQYF.